A single T cell receptor beta chain is shown here with its context. These data originate in a study of PD-L1 blockade in urothelial cancer. Profiling relied on immunoSEQ multiplex PCR, and the TCRdb table lists in-frame clones only, not all of them. Of around 46,000 clones in the sample, 88% were seen once. Time point denoted: peripheral blood 6 weeks after treatment start. The sample here was PBMCs, taken around atezolizumab (anti-PD-L1) treatment. The clonotype comes from a man in his sixties with urothelial cancer.

CDR3 nucleotide sequence: TGTGCCAGCAGTTTCAAGAGAAACTCCTACGAGCAGTACTTC. It codes for CASSFKRNSYEQYF. V and J are TRBV27 and TRBJ2-7, with D uncertain. The V end was cut by 3 bases, the J end by 0 bases, with 9 bases between. CDR1 is MNHEY and CDR2 is SMNVEV in the germline V gene (reference sequence). The CDR3 sequence is 14 residues long.